The next 16 T cell receptor beta chains were all read from a single sample in a study of memory CD4+ T cells and cytomegalovirus serostatus. Single viable CD3+CD4+CD8-CD45RO+ cells were sorted as the memory CD4+ T cells. Clones were sequenced by immunoSEQ multiplex PCR, and TCRdb holds only the in-frame ones, with some missing. The sample lists about 58,000 clones; roughly 85% were seen once. What was sequenced was memory CD4+ T cells from blood. The source is an adult in good health and CMV-seronegative. Some clones in this sample may be carry-over from other donors' samples.

The rearrangement uses TRBV28 and TRBJ1-2; 9 positions agree with TRBD1. This CDR3 spans 15 amino acids. Germline V gene data show CDR1 as MDHEN and CDR2 as SYDVKM. V lost 6 bases to trimming and J lost 2 bases; unmatched junction nucleotides: 7. The chain's CDR3 is CASRPPGTGNYGYTF. The CDR3 region has the DNA TGTGCCAGCAGACCCCCAGGGACAGGGAACTATGGCTACACCTTC.

This clone occurred once. The V gene is TRBV12-5, the J gene TRBJ2-3, with D unclear. The CDR3 is 13 residues long. CDR1 and CDR2 from the germline V gene are LGHNT and FRNRAP. V lost 6 bases, J lost 4 bases, and 11 bases lay in between. CDR3 amino acids: CASGTDHADTQYF. The DNA for the CDR3 is TGTGCTAGTGGGACGGACCACGCAGATACGCAGTATTTT.

The chain recombines TRBV6-5 with TRBJ1-5; D perhaps matches TRBD1 (5 bases). This CDR3 spans 15 amino acids. Per germline, CDR1 MNHEY and CDR2 SVGAGI. V lost 6 bases and J 5 bases, leaving 17 bases between the germline ends. DNA of the CDR3: TGTGCCAGCAGCCGGTCCTACTCGGGGGATCAGCCCCAGCATTTT. Protein sequence: CASSRSYSGDQPQHF.

The chain is built from TRBV5-4 and TRBJ2-5; 8 nucleotides align to TRBD2. Germline V gene data show CDR1 as SGHNT and CDR2 as YYREEE (reference sequence). CDR3 length: 16 amino acids. With 0 bases clipped from V and 1 base from J, the junction kept 5 bases outside the gene matches. Written as DNA, the CDR3 is TGTGCCAGCAGCTTGGGTGGCACTAGCGGCCAAGAGACCCAGTACTTC. Residues: CASSLGGTSGQETQYF.

The chain's CDR3 is CASSSYQDADGYTF. Written as DNA, the CDR3 is TGTGCCAGCAGCTCGTACCAGGATGCGGATGGCTACACCTTC. The chain is built from TRBV7-2 and TRBJ1-2; D not resolved. Trimming shortened V by 4 bases and J by 6 bases, and 15 bases separated the two germline ends. The CDR3 length is 14 residues. CDR1 SGHTA and CDR2 FQGNSA come from the germline V gene.

The genes are TRBV2 and TRBJ2-3, with D tentatively TRBD2 (6 bases). Germline CDR1 SNHLY, CDR2 FYNNEI. Trimming removed 1 base from V and 0 bases from J, with 8 bases in between. CDR3 length: 15 residues. Here the CDR3 DNA reads TGTGCCAGCAGTGAAGGCGGGGCTAGCACAGATACGCAGTATTTT. This translates into CASSEGGASTDTQYF.

The chain employs TRBV7-2 and TRBJ1-6, with D unclear. Trimming stripped 1 base from V and 6 bases from J, with 10 bases between. This CDR3 contains 15 residues. Germline-derived CDR1 and CDR2 are SGHTA and FQGNSA. CDR3 bases: TGTGCCAGCAGCTTAGGGGCAGGAGTTAATTCACCCCTCCACTTT. Translation gives CASSLGAGVNSPLHF.

This sequence joins TRBV19 and TRBJ2-1; 9 bases map to TRBD2. J was trimmed by 8 bases and V by 5 bases; bases with no gene match: 7. The germline V gene has CDR1 LNHDA and CDR2 SQIVND (reference sequence). There are 14 residues in the CDR3. CDR3 coding DNA: TGTGCCAGTAGTTCGGGACTAGCCAGCCATGAGCAGTTCTTC. This translates into CASSSGLASHEQFF.

The V gene is TRBV28, the J gene TRBJ2-3; 12 bases are shared with TRBD2. With V trimmed by 7 bases and J by 1 base, 12 bases remained unmatched. The CDR3 length is 18 residues. Germline loops: CDR1 MDHEN, CDR2 SYDVKM. In DNA, the CDR3 is TGTGCCAGCATCCGGAGACTAGCGGGAGCTATAGGCACAGATACGCAGTATTTT. Translation gives CASIRRLAGAIGTDTQYF.

The chain recombines TRBV7-9 with TRBJ2-7; weak D call: TRBD2 (7 bases). The CDR3 is 14 residues long. Per germline, CDR1 SEHNR and CDR2 FQNEAQ (reference sequence). Trimming pared 5 bases from V and 1 base from J, leaving 12 bases between. CDR3: CASSGRGASYEQYF. The CDR3 region has the DNA TGTGCCAGCAGCGGCCGGGGGGCTTCCTACGAGCAGTACTTC.

The chain has TRBV7-6 and TRBJ1-5; D is ambiguous. Germline V gene lookup returns CDR1 SGHVS and CDR2 FNYEAQ. The V end lost 1 base, the J end lost 5 bases, and 9 bases lay between the germline ends. The CDR3 has 14 amino acids. For the CDR3, the DNA is TGTGCCAGCAGCTTAGGTAAGTTGCATCAGCCCCAGCATTTT. Amino acids: CASSLGKLHQPQHF.

The chain links TRBV11-2 to TRBJ2-1, with TRBD2 as a possible D gene (6 bases). V lost 3 bases, J lost 6 bases, and 27 bases lay in between. The length of the CDR3 is 19 residues. Germline CDR1 reads SGHAT; CDR2 reads FQNNGV. CDR3 sequence reads: CASSFSGGMAGWGLNEQFF. The CDR3 coding sequence is TGTGCCAGCAGCTTCTCTGGCGGGATGGCGGGGTGGGGACTCAATGAGCAGTTCTTC.

The genes are TRBV30 and TRBJ2-2; maybe TRBD2 (5 bases). V was trimmed by 0 bases and J by 6 bases, leaving 8 bases between them. Germline lookup yields CDR1 GTSNPN and CDR2 SVGIG (reference sequence). CDR3 length equals 13 residues. The CDR3 region is CAWSVRGSGELFF. The CDR3 DNA is TGTGCCTGGAGTGTACGAGGGTCCGGGGAGCTGTTTTTT.

This clone was detected only once. This chain connects TRBV7-9 to TRBJ2-5, with a tentative D call TRBD1 (6 bases). Trimming shortened V by 5 bases and J by 5 bases, and 18 bases separated the two germline ends. Germline V lookup: CDR1 SEHNR, CDR2 FQNEAQ (reference sequence). The CDR3 is 15 residues long. Written as DNA, the CDR3 is TGTGCCAGCAGCCCCCGCCAGGGGTGGGACGAGACCCAGTACTTC. It translates to CASSPRQGWDETQYF.

V gene TRBV27 combines with J gene TRBJ1-1, with a weak D call TRBD1 (6 bases). Germline lookup yields CDR1 MNHEY and CDR2 SMNVEV (reference sequence). CDR3 size: 17 residues. Trimming pared 8 bases from V and 1 base from J, leaving 23 bases between. The CDR3 nucleotides read TGTGCCAGCCGAGGGGGAACAGGGACCTTTTCGAACACTGAAGCTTTCTTT. The encoded protein is CASRGGTGTFSNTEAFF.

This chain connects TRBV28 to TRBJ1-5; TRBD1 agrees at 7 bases. The V segment lost 5 bases and the J segment 0 bases; nucleotides outside the gene matches: 1. This CDR3 has 14 residues. Per the germline V gene, CDR1 is MDHEN and CDR2 is SYDVKM. The CDR3 loop reads CASSQGGSNQPQHF. The CDR3, as DNA: TGTGCCAGCAGTCAGGGGGGTAGCAATCAGCCCCAGCATTTT.